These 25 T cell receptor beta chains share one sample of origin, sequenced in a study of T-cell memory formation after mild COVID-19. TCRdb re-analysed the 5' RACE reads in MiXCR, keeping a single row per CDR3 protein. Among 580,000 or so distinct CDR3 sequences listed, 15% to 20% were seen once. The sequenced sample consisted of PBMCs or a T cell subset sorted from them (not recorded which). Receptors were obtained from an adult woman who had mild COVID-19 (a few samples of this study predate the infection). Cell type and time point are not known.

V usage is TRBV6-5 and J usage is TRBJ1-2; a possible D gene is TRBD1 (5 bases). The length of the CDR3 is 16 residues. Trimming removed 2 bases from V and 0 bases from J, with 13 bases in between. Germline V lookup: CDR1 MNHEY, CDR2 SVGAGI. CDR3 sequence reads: CASSYRIEGANYGYTF. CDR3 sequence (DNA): TGTGCCAGCAGTTACCGGATTGAAGGGGCTAACTATGGCTACACCTTC.

CDR3 DNA: TGTGCCAGCAGCTTCCGGAGCCTCCTGGGGGGCTACACCTTC. Its translation is CASSFRSLLGGYTF. The chain employs TRBV5-4 and TRBJ1-2; D call uncertain. CDR3 length: 14 residues. Trimming shortened V by 2 bases and J by 8 bases, and 16 bases separated the two germline ends. CDR1 is SGHNT and CDR2 is YYREEE in the germline V gene (reference sequence). The full variable domain, in which reference TRBV5-4 and TRBJ1-2 provide the parts outside the CDR3, is ETGVTQSPTHLIKTRGQQVTLRCSSQSGHNTVSWYQQALGQGPQFIFQYYREEENGRGNFPPRFSGLQFPNYSSELNVNALELDDSALYLCASSFRSLLGGYTFGSGTRLTVV.

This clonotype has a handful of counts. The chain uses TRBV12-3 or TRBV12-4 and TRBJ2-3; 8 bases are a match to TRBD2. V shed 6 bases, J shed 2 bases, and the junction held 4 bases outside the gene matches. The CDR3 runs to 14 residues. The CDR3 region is CASSRGGYTDTQYF. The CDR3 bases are TGTGCCAGCAGCCGGGGGGGCTACACAGATACGCAGTATTTT.

The CDR3 spells CASTPSTPGPALYEQYF. The CDR3, as DNA: TGTGCCAGCACTCCTTCCACTCCGGGACCCGCCCTCTACGAGCAGTACTTC. The chain uses TRBV2 and TRBJ2-7; either TRBD1 or TRBD2 may supply D (5 bases each). Per germline, CDR1 SNHLY and CDR2 FYNNEI. V was shortened by 7 bases and J by 3 bases, with 25 bases between the two germline ends. CDR3 length: 17 residues.

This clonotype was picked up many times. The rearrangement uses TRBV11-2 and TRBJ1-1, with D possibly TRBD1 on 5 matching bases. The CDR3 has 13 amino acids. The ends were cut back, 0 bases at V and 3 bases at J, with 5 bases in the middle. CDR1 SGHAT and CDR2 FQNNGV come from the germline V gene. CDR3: CASSLDRDTEAFF. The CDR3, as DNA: TGTGCCAGCAGCTTAGACAGGGACACTGAAGCTTTCTTT.

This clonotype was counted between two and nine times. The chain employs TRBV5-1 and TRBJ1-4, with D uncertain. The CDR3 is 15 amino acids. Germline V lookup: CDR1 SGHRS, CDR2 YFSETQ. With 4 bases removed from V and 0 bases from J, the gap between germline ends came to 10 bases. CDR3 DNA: TGCGCCAGCAGCATCAGAAGGGCAACTAATGAAAAACTGTTTTTT. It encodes CASSIRRATNEKLFF.

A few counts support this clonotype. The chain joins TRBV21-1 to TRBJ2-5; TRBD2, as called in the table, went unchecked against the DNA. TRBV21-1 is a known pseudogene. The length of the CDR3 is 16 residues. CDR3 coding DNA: TGTGCCAGCAGCAAAGTGCCTAGCGGGAGTATAGAGACCCAGTACTTC. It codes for CASSKVPSGSIETQYF.

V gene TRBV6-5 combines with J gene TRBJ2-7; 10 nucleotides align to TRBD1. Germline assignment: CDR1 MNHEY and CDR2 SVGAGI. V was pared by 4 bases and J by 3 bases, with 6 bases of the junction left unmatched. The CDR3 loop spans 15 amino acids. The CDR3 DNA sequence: TGTGCCAGCAGTTCCGCCGGGACAGGGGACTACGAGCAGTACTTC. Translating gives CASSSAGTGDYEQYF.

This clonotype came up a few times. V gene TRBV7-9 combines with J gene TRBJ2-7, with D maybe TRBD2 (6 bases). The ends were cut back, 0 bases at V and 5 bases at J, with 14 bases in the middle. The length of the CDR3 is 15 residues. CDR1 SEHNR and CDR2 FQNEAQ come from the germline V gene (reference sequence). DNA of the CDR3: TGTGCCAGCAGCTTAGCGGGACTTTGGGCCCACGAGCAGTACTTC. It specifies CASSLAGLWAHEQYF.

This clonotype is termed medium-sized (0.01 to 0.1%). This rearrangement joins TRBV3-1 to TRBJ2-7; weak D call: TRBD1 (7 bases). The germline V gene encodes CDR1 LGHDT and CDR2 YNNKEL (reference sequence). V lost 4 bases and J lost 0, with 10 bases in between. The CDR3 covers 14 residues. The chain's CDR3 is CASSRGDSSYEQYF. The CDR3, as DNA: TGTGCCAGCAGCCGGGGGGACAGCTCCTACGAGCAGTACTTC.

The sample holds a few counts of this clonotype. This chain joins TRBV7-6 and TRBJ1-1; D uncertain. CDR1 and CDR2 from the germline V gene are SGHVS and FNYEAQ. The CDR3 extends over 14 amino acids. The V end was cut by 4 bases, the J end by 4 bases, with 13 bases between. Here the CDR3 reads CASSSRGSSTEAFF. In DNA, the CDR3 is TGTGCCAGCAGCTCCAGAGGGTCATCCACTGAAGCTTTCTTT.

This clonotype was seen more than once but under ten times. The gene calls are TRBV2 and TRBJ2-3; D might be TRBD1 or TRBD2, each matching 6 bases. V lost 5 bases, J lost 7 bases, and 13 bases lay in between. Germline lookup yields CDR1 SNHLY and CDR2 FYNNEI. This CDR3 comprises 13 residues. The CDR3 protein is CASSLKGGHTQYF. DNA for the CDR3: TGTGCCAGCAGTCTAAAAGGGGGGCATACGCAGTATTTT.

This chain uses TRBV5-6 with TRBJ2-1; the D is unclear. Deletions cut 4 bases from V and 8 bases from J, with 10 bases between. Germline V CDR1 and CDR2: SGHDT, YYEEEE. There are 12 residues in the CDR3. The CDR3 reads CASSTTKDEQFF. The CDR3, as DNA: TGTGCCAGCAGCACCACGAAGGATGAGCAGTTCTTC.

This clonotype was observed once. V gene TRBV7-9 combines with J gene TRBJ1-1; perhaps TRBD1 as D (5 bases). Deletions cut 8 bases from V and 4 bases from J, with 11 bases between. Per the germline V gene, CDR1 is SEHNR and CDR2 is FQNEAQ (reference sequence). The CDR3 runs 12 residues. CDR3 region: CASGTTPTEAFF. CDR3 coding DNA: TGTGCCAGCGGGACTACACCCACTGAAGCTTTCTTT.

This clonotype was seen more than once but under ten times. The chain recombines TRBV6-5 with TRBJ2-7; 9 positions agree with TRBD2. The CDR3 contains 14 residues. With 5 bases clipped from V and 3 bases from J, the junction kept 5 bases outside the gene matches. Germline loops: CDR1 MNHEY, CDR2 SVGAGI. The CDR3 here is CASSPGTSRYEQYF. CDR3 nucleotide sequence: TGTGCCAGCAGTCCCGGGACTAGCCGCTACGAGCAGTACTTC.

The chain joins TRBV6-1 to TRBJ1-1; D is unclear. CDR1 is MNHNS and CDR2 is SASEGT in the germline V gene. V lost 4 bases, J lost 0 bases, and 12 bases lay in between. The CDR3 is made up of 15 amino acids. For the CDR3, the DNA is TGTGCCAGCAGTGCGGATCAAATCATGAACACTGAAGCTTTCTTT. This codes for CASSADQIMNTEAFF.

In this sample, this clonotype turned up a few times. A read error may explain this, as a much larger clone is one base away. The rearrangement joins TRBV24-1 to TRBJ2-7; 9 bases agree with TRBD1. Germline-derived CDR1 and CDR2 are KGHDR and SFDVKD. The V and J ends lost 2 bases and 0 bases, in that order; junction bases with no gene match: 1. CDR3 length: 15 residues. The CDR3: CATSDSGQGSYEQYF. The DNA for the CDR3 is TGTGCCACCAGTGATTCGGGACAGGGCTCCTACGAGCAGTACTTC.

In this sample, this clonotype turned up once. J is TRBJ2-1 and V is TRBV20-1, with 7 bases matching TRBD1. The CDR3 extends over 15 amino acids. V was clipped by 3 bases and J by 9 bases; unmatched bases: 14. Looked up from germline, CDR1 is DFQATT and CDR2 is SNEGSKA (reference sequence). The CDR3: CSARVAGTESSEQFF. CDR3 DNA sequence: TGCAGTGCTAGGGTAGCCGGGACAGAGTCCAGTGAGCAGTTCTTC.

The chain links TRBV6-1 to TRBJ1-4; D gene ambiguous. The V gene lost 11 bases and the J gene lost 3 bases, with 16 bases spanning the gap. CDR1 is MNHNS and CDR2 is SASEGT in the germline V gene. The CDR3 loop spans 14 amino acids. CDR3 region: CASSGWEANEKLFF. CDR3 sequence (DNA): TGTGCCTCCAGCGGTTGGGAGGCTAATGAAAAACTGTTTTTT.

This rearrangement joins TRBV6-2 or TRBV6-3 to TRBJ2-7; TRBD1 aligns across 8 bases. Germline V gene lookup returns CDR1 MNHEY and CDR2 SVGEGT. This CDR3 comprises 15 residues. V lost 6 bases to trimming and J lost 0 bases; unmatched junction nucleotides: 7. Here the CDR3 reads CASRVTGTGSYEQYF. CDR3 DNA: TGTGCCAGCAGGGTCACCGGGACAGGCTCCTACGAGCAGTACTTC.

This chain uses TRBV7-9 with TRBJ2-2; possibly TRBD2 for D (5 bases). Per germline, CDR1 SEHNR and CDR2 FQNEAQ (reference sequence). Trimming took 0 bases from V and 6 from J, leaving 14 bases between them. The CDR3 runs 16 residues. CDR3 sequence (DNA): TGTGCCAGCAGCTTAGCCGAGGGCGCTCTCGCCGGGGAGCTGTTTTTT. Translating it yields CASSLAEGALAGELFF. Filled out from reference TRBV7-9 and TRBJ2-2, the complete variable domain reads DTGVSQNPRHKITKRGQNVTFRCDPISEHNRLYWYRQTLGQGPEFLTYFQNEAQLEKSRLLSDRFSAERPKGSFSTLEIQRTEQGDSAMYLCASSLAEGALAGELFFGEGSRLTVL.

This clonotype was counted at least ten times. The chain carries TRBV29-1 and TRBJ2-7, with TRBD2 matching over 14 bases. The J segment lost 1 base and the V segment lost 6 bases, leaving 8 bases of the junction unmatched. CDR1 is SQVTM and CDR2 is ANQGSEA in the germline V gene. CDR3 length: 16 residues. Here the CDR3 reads CSVTGTSGRSSYEQYF. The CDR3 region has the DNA TGCAGCGTAACCGGGACTAGCGGGAGATCGTCCTACGAGCAGTACTTC.

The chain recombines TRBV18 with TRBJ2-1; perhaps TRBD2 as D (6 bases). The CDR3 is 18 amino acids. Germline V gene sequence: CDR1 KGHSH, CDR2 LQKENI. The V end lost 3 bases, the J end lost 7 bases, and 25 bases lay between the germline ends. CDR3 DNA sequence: TGTGCCAGCTCACCGGTTCAGGGAGGATCGCTGATTGGAAATGAGCAGTTCTTC. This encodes CASSPVQGGSLIGNEQFF.

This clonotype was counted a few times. The CDR3: CASSLGGTSGDNEQFF. The CDR3 DNA sequence: TGCGCCAGCAGCTTGGGAGGGACTAGCGGAGACAATGAGCAGTTCTTC. The genes are TRBV5-1 and TRBJ2-1; 11 bases match TRBD2. Germline V gene data show CDR1 as SGHRS and CDR2 as YFSETQ. The J segment lost 5 bases and the V segment lost 0 bases, leaving 4 bases of the junction unmatched. The CDR3 is made up of 16 amino acids.

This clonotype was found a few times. In nucleotides, the CDR3 is TGTGCCATCAGCCCTCATGCAGATACGCAGTATTTT. This codes for CAISPHADTQYF. This rearrangement joins TRBV10-3 to TRBJ2-3; D uncertain. With 6 bases removed from V and 4 bases from J, the gap between germline ends came to 8 bases. CDR1 and CDR2 from the germline V gene are ENHRY and SYGVKD. The CDR3 runs to 12 residues.